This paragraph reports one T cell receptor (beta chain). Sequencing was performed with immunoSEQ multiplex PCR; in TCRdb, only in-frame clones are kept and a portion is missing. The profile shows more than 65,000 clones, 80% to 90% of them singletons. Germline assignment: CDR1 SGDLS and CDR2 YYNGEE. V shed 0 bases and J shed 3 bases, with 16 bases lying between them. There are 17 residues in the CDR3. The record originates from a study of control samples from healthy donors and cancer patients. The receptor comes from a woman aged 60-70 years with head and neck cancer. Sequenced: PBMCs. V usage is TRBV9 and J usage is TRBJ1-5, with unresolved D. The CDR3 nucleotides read TGTGCCAGCAGCGTAGCCTCAGGCGATTCCGACAATCAGCCCCAGCATTTT. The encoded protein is CASSVASGDSDNQPQHF.